This T cell receptor beta chain is drawn from a study of T-cell reconstitution after alpha-beta-depleted transplantation in children. Unique molecular identifiers were built into the TCRbeta library. TCRdb analysed the PCR reads with MiXCR anew, one entry per CDR3 protein. Among 250,000 to 350,000 distinct CDR3 sequences listed, 9.9% were seen once. Germline V CDR1 and CDR2: ENHRY, SYGVKD. CDR3 length: 15 amino acids. The V and J ends lost 6 bases and 3 bases respectively, with 17 bases between them. V and J are TRBV10-3 and TRBJ2-5; a weak D match, TRBD2 (6 bases). The sequenced sample was PBMCs from the stem cell graft donor, obtained from the stem cell graft. This TCR was sampled from a human donor who donated a stem cell graft to a child with SCID. CDR3 sequence: CAISGGGTYKETQYF. In DNA form, the CDR3 reads TGTGCCATCAGCGGGGGAGGCACCTATAAAGAGACCCAGTACTTC.